The sequence of this T cell receptor beta chain was determined in a study of blood T cell repertoires in COVID-19. Under the authors' procedure: Amplification with reference gene primers provided the estimates of nucleated cell counts. Assay: immunoSEQ multiplex PCR; the TCRdb copy retains only in-frame clones and omits some. That table supplies the V and J calls and clone size; D and trimming were determined from the DNA. This table has nearly 300,000 clones, around 85% appearing once. Seattle-derived patients entered the study during active infection and were followed longitudinally. CDR1 is MDHEN and CDR2 is SYDVKM in the germline V gene. The CDR3 contains 13 residues. The V and J ends lost 8 bases and 9 bases respectively, with 17 bases between them. In its sample, this clone was seen a few times.

This clonotype originated in a human donor with COVID-19, enrolled during active disease. The donor label of this sample is uncertain. The sequenced sample was peripheral blood. The chain joins TRBV28 to TRBJ2-4; D may be TRBD1 (5 bases). In DNA, the CDR3 is TGTGCCAGCGGGGCACCCCGGCTGGGCATTCAGTACTTC. Its translation is CASGAPRLGIQYF.